This T cell receptor (beta chain) appears in the sequencing data of a study of blood T cell repertoires in COVID-19. Background on the study: In each case, the material was cDNA or gDNA derived from T cells, B-cell-depleted T cells, or PBMCs.

The CDR3 runs to 16 residues. J was trimmed by 0 bases and V by 4 bases; bases with no gene match: 4. CDR1 LGHNA and CDR2 YNFKEQ come from the germline V gene. Repertoires were generated with immunoSEQ multiplex PCR, while TCRdb's copy carries only in-frame clones and drops some. The sample has approximately 210,000 clones; roughly 84% are singletons. The specimen was PBMCs or T cells enriched from blood (not recorded which). The receptor's source is a man under 40 in a cohort exposed to, infected with or recovered from COVID-19 (not recorded which). The gene calls are TRBV4-2 and TRBJ2-3; 10 bases align to TRBD2. DNA of the CDR3: TGTGCCAGCAGCCCTAGCGGGAGCGCTAGCACAGATACGCAGTATTTT. Translating gives CASSPSGSASTDTQYF.